This entry describes one T cell receptor beta chain. Its antigen is as yet unknown. This entry belongs to a study of cytotoxic CD8 clonotypes in ibrutinib-treated CLL. Only in-frame clones appear in the TCRdb table, and some are missing; sequencing was by immunoSEQ multiplex PCR. The sample lists about 160,000 clones, 70% to 85% occurring once. The CDR3 runs 15 residues. Between the trimmed V and J ends, which lost 4 bases and 7 bases, there was a span of 17 bases. CDR1 and CDR2 (germline): LGHNA, YSLEER. Findings and caveats of the study: Patients showed higher baseline clonality than age-matched healthy donors, and it tracked circulating CD8+ T-cell counts. Public clonotypes proved infrequent, and on treatment they shrank or remained steady.

The chain links TRBV4-3 to TRBJ1-5; TRBD1 is a possible D gene (5 bases). Sequenced material: PBMCs, taken after 24 months of ibrutinib treatment. The origin of this receptor is a human donor with chronic lymphocytic leukemia. The CDR3 region has the DNA TGCGCCAGCAGCCGAGACGGGGCGTATAACCAGCCCCAGCATTTT. This codes for CASSRDGAYNQPQHF.